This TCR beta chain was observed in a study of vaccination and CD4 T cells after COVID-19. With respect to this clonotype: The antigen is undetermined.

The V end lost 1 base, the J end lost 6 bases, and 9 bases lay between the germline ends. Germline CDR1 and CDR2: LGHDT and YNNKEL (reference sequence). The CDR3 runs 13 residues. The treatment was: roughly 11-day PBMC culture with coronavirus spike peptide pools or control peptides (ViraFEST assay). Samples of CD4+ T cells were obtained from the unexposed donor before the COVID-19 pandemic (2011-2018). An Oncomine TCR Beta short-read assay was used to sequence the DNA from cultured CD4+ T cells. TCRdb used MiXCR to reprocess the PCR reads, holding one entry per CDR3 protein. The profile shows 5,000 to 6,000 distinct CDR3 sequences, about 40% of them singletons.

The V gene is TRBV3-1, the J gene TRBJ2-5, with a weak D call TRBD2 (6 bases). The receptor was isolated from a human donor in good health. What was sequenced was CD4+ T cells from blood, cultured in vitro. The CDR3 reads CASSQGDSQTQYF. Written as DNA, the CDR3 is TGTGCCAGCAGCCAAGGGGACTCTCAGACCCAGTACTTC.